This note documents a single TCR beta chain sequence. V lost 0 bases to trimming and J lost 9 bases, with 18 bases between them. This CDR3 region has 16 residues. Germline CDR1 and CDR2: MNHEY and SVGAGI. Sequencing used immunoSEQ multiplex PCR; TCRdb keeps in-frame clones, though not all of them. This table holds 65,000 to 90,000 clones, about nine tenths found once. The data belong to a study of OX40 agonist ivuxolimab in advanced cancers. V gene TRBV6-5 combines with J gene TRBJ2-1; the D gene is possibly TRBD2 (6 bases). Sequenced here: CD4+ or CD8+ T cells sorted from blood, sampled in a trial of the OX40 agonist ivuxolimab. The TCR sequence derives from an adult with an advanced solid tumor such as melanoma, head and neck, liver or kidney cancer. CDR3 DNA: TGTGCCAGCAGTTACTCGAGGGGAGGTTTTTCTGGTGAGCAGTTCTTC. Translated, it gives CASSYSRGGFSGEQFF.